This T cell receptor (beta chain) was documented in a study of cytotoxic CD8 clonotypes in ibrutinib-treated CLL. The wider study: Overall, some 24 responses were partial and 2 complete; following median around 70 months, around 15 patients stayed remitted and around twelve progressed.

Germline V gives CDR1 SQVTM, CDR2 ANQGSEA. With 8 bases clipped from V and 0 bases from J, the junction kept 7 bases outside the gene matches. CDR3 length: 14 amino acids. Data came from immunoSEQ multiplex PCR; TCRdb stores just in-frame clones and leaves some out. Altogether tens of thousands of clones are present, approximately 53% being singletons, with the ten largest covering 32%. TCR beta libraries used about 2.1 micrograms of DNA from cryopreserved PBMCs. The sequence came from a human donor with chronic lymphocytic leukemia. J is TRBJ2-3 and V is TRBV29-1, with 8 bases fitting TRBD2. Sequencing used PBMCs, obtained after 12 months of ibrutinib treatment. The CDR3 is CSHYSGMSTDTQYF. The CDR3 nucleotides are TGCAGCCATTATAGCGGGATGAGCACAGATACGCAGTATTTT.